This T cell receptor beta chain was found in a study of low-dose radiotherapy and immunotherapy resistance in tumors. Across the whole study: Intravenous administration to patients comprised nivolumab at 240 mg every two weeks and ipilimumab at 1 mg/kg every six weeks.

V was pared by 0 bases and J by 8 bases, with 13 bases between. Germline assignment: CDR1 MNHNY and CDR2 SVGAGI (reference sequence). The CDR3 totals 15 residues. This clonotype was counted ten times or more. Covering alpha and beta chains, TRAV- and TRBV-specific primers were used for the first-strand cDNA. It was with a constant-region primer and a V-primer adapter that TCRs were amplified over roughly 19 PCR cycles. Amplifying the isolated mRNA was done by in vitro transcription. TCRdb independently ran MiXCR on the reads; one entry per CDR3 protein. The table records some 57,000 distinct CDR3 sequences, roughly 24% of them present only once. Time point reported: before trial treatment. Eligibility required advanced solid tumors lacking tumor-infiltrating lymphocytes.

The genes are TRBV6-6 and TRBJ1-4; no reliable D call. Here the sequenced sample was PBMCs, taken before treatment. The TCR originated in a male donor with prostate cancer. The CDR3 coding sequence is TGTGCCAGCAGTTACTCGAAGGGCGCTGAAGAAAAACTGTTTTTT. Amino acids: CASSYSKGAEEKLFF.